Given below is one TCR beta chain in context. Antigen unknown. Germline V lookup: CDR1 SNHLY, CDR2 FYNNEI. V was cut by 6 bases and J by 0 bases, with 8 bases left in between. The CDR3 is 14 residues long. The data derive from a study of cytomegalovirus exposure and HLA in healthy donors. General study findings and limits: The investigators catalogued 180 or so TCR beta chains as cytomegalovirus-associated.

The protocol was immunoSEQ multiplex PCR, while the TCRdb copy is restricted to in-frame clones and leaves out a portion. In the table there are approximately 46,000 clones, roughly 93% of which are singletons. The sequence derives from a woman under 30 in good health and CMV-seronegative. The V gene is TRBV2, the J gene TRBJ2-2, with D maybe TRBD2 (6 bases). Input material: PBMCs. DNA for the CDR3: TGTGCCAGCAGGGCGGGGTCGAACACCGGGGAGCTGTTTTTT. As protein: CASRAGSNTGELFF.